This T cell receptor (beta chain) was identified during a study of cytomegalovirus exposure and HLA in healthy donors. For the study at large: The roughly 120 validation repertoires, a later analysis reported, used the same platform as the approximately 700 first-cohort repertoires. Regarding the study as a whole: The tendency of first-cohort TCR clusters to co-occur in the 120 or so validation repertoires was the finding of a later analysis. The authors listed 164 TCR beta chains as cytomegalovirus-associated.

Points on this clone: No antigen is known for it. The same CDR3 also results from other DNA sequences found in this sample.

V was trimmed by 0 bases and J by 4 bases, leaving 7 bases between them. Germline V gene sequence: CDR1 MNHEY, CDR2 SVGAGI. CDR3 length equals 14 residues. The method was immunoSEQ multiplex PCR; TCRdb's version includes in-frame clones alone and lacks a portion of them. Of under 400,000 clones in the sample, roughly 90% were seen once. The chain employs TRBV6-5 and TRBJ1-5; D remains unclear. The clonotype was recovered from a man in his thirties or forties in good health and CMV-seronegative. Source material: PBMCs. The CDR3 DNA reads as TGTGCCAGCAGTTACTCAAGAGGGAATCAGCCCCAGCATTTT. This sequence encodes CASSYSRGNQPQHF.